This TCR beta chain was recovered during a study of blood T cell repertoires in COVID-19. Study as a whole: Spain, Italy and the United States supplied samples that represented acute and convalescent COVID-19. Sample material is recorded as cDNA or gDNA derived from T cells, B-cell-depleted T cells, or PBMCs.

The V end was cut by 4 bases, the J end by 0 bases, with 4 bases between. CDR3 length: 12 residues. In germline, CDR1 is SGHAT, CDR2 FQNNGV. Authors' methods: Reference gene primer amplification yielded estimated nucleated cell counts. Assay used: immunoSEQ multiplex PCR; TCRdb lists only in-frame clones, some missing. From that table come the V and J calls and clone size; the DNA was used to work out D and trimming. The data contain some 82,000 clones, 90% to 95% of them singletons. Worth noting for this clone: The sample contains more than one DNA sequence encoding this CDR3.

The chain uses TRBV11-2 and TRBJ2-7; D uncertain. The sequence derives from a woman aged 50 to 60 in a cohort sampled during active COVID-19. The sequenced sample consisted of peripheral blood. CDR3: CASSSNSYEQYF. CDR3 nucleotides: TGTGCCAGCAGCTCCAACTCCTACGAGCAGTACTTC.